This T cell receptor beta chain was profiled in a study of monozygotic twins with cystic fibrosis. General observations from the study: Clonality was generally low (median roughly 0.01), higher in the most severe patients.

Germline CDR1 GTSNPN, CDR2 SVGIG (reference sequence). The CDR3 has 15 amino acids. Trimming pared 0 bases from V and 1 base from J, leaving 11 bases between. Only in-frame clones appear in the TCRdb table, and some are missing; sequencing was by immunoSEQ multiplex PCR. The table shows about 23,000 clones, with approximately 97% occurring only once. As regards this clone: Its antigen is not known.

The receptor was isolated from a girl between 5 and 17 years old with cystic fibrosis. The sample consisted of blood. The chain joins TRBV30 to TRBJ2-3; D is unresolved. CDR3 residues: CAWSVLGVGTDTQYF. CDR3 nucleotides: TGTGCCTGGAGTGTACTTGGCGTTGGCACAGATACGCAGTATTTT.